These 21 T cell receptor beta chains were sequenced from one sample in a study of T cells in localized non-small cell lung cancer. Data came from immunoSEQ multiplex PCR; TCRdb stores just in-frame clones and leaves some out. Seen here are around 70,000 clones, approximately 87% observed once, and the top ten hold just over 20%. The sample consisted of peripheral blood, taken before any cancer treatment. The receptors come from a male donor aged 60 or over with stage III squamous cell lung carcinoma.

The chain employs TRBV1 and TRBJ2-7. TRBV1 is shown as a pseudogene. CDR3 length: 16 residues. CDR3 nucleotide sequence: TGCACCAGCAGCCAAGAGGTAGGGGGGCCATCCTACGAGCAGTACGTC. This translates into CTSSQEVGGPSYEQYV.

For this clone: The junction departs from germline at one end; a sequencing error may be responsible. This chain joins TRBV10-2 and TRBJ1-2; tentatively, D is TRBD1 (6 bases). This CDR3 is built from 16 residues. CDR1 is WSHSY, CDR2 SAAADI, per germline. The CDR3 sequence is CASSDFSGTRNSGYTF. CDR3 DNA sequence: TGCGCCAGCAGTGACTTCTCCGGGACACGAAACTCTGGCTACACCTTC.

The table lists this clone with a count of one. The rearrangement links TRBV7-8 to TRBJ2-5; D perhaps matches TRBD1 (6 bases). The germline V gene encodes CDR1 SGHVS and CDR2 FQNEAQ. The CDR3 loop spans 15 amino acids. V lost 2 bases and J 2 bases, leaving 12 bases between the germline ends. CDR3 in amino acids: CASSLTQGDQETQYF. CDR3 nucleotides: TGTGCCAGCAGCTTAACACAGGGCGATCAAGAGACCCAGTACTTC. The full variable domain, completed using reference TRBV7-8 and TRBJ2-5, is GAGVSQSPRYKVAKRGQDVALRCDPISGHVSLFWYQQALGQGPEFLTYFQNEAQLDKSGLPSDRFFAERPEGSVSTLKIQRTQQEDSAVYLCASSLTQGDQETQYFGPGTRLLVL.

The chain uses TRBV5-5 and TRBJ1-5; D is uncertain. Germline values: CDR1 SGHKS, CDR2 YYEKEE (reference sequence). Trimming left V 2 bases short and J 2 bases short, with 11 bases between. CDR3 length: 15 amino acids. This chain's CDR3 is CASSFGLDGNQPQHF. DNA for the CDR3: TGTGCCAGCAGCTTTGGGCTGGATGGCAATCAGCCCCAGCATTTT.

The chain couples TRBV7-8 to TRBJ2-7, with no clear D. CDR1 and CDR2 from the germline V gene are SGHVS and FQNEAQ. The CDR3 has 13 amino acids. The V end lost 1 base, the J end lost 3 bases, and 7 bases lay between the germline ends. The CDR3 sequence: CASSLGLNYEQYV. In DNA, the CDR3 is TGTGCCAGCAGCTTAGGACTGAACTACGAGCAGTACGTC.

This clone is a singleton in its sample. V usage is TRBV11-2 and J usage is TRBJ2-5; TRBD2 aligns across 7 bases. CDR3 length equals 15 residues. V shed 1 base, J shed 4 bases, and the junction held 6 bases outside the gene matches. CDR1 is SGHAT, CDR2 FQNNGV, per germline. The CDR3 coding sequence is TGTGCCAGCAGCTTAGTCGGGGGGAAGAGAGAGACCCAGTACTTC. This translates into CASSLVGGKRETQYF.

The chain links TRBV28 to TRBJ1-1; 11 bases map to TRBD1. Losses at the gene ends were 5 bases for V and 6 bases for J; bases not matched to a gene: 20. CDR3 size: 19 residues. From germline, CDR1 is MDHEN and CDR2 SYDVKM. The DNA of the CDR3 is TGTGCCAGCAGTCCCAACCGCCCGGGACAGGGGGTAACCATCGCTGAAGCTTTCTTT. Amino acids: CASSPNRPGQGVTIAEAFF.

This rearrangement joins TRBV5-6 to TRBJ2-2; TRBD1 aligns across 7 bases. CDR3 length: 15 amino acids. Germline V gene sequence: CDR1 SGHDT, CDR2 YYEEEE. V shed 5 bases and J 0 bases; nucleotides not matched to a gene: 4. As DNA, the CDR3 is TGTGCCAGCAGAAGTACAGGGGCGAACACCGGGGAGCTGTTTTTT. It codes for CASRSTGANTGELFF. Full variable domain (rest looked up from reference TRBV5-6 and TRBJ2-2): DAGVTQSPTHLIKTRGQQVTLRCSPKSGHDTVSWYQQALGQGPQFIFQYYEEEERQRGNFPDRFSGHQFPNYSSELNVNALLLGDSALYLCASRSTGANTGELFFGEGSRLTVL.

This chain joins TRBV27 and TRBJ2-3, with D perhaps TRBD1 (5 bases). With 1 base removed from V and 1 base from J, the gap between germline ends came to 6 bases. The CDR3 spans 14 residues. From germline, CDR1 is MNHEY and CDR2 SMNVEV (reference sequence). CDR3 sequence reads: CASSLWGRTDTQYF. CDR3 nucleotide sequence: TGTGCCAGCAGTTTATGGGGCCGCACAGATACGCAGTATTTT.

V and J are TRBV14 and TRBJ2-7; 11 bases are a match to TRBD2. The V segment lost 3 bases and the J segment 5 bases; nucleotides outside the gene matches: 9. CDR3 length: 16 amino acids. Germline-derived CDR1 and CDR2 are SGHDN and FVKESK. The chain's CDR3 is CASSHASLAGGHEQYV. CDR3 nucleotides: TGTGCCAGCAGCCACGCTAGCCTAGCGGGGGGCCACGAGCAGTACGTC.

This clone was seen more than once but under ten times. The chain links TRBV7-2 to TRBJ2-3; no clear D. Germline CDR1 and CDR2: SGHTA and FQGNSA. V dropped 0 bases and J dropped 10 bases, with 8 bases sitting between them. This CDR3 comprises 12 residues. CDR3 in amino acids: CASSLAIKAQYF. For the CDR3, the DNA is TGTGCCAGCAGCTTAGCGATAAAAGCGCAGTATTTT. The whole variable domain, remainder taken from reference TRBV7-2 and TRBJ2-3, is GAGVSQSPSNKVTEKGKDVELRCDPISGHTALYWYRQSLGQGLEFLIYFQGNSAPDKSGLPSDRFSAERTGGSVSTLTIQRTQQEDSAVYLCASSLAIKAQYFGPGTRLTVL.

This chain uses TRBV6-5 with TRBJ1-2; weak D call: TRBD1 (6 bases). The CDR3 contains 13 residues. V gave up 6 bases and J gave up 7 bases, with 15 bases separating them. Germline V CDR1 and CDR2: MNHEY, SVGAGI. The CDR3 bases are TGTGCCAGCAGCCCATCAGGGGCATCTGGCTACACCTTC. Translated, it gives CASSPSGASGYTF.

This clone was observed a few times. The genes are TRBV6-1 and TRBJ2-5; 10 nucleotides match TRBD2. The V segment lost 0 bases and the J segment 4 bases; nucleotides outside the gene matches: 2. The CDR3 runs to 15 residues. Germline CDR1 MNHNS, CDR2 SASEGT. The CDR3 nucleotides are TGTGCCAGCAGTGAAGCTAGCGGGGGGCCAGAGACCCAGTACTTC. Protein sequence: CASSEASGGPETQYF.

The chain uses TRBV30 and TRBJ1-4, with D unclear. The CDR3 sequence is 11 residues long. CDR1 is GTSNPN and CDR2 is SVGIG in the germline V gene (reference sequence). The V gene lost 8 bases and the J gene lost 7 bases, with 11 bases spanning the gap. The CDR3 reads CARTHLEKLFF. The CDR3 DNA is TGTGCCCGAACCCACCTTGAAAAACTGTTTTTT.

The chain recombines TRBV6-1 with TRBJ1-1, with D uncertain. Germline CDR1 and CDR2: MNHNS and SASEGT. The CDR3 totals 13 residues. Trimming pared 6 bases from V and 1 base from J, leaving 9 bases between. This CDR3 is CASRVNANTEAFF. The DNA for the CDR3 is TGTGCCAGCAGAGTGAATGCGAACACTGAAGCTTTCTTT.

The V gene is TRBV7-8, the J gene TRBJ2-1; 9 bases map to TRBD2. V shed 3 bases and J 6 bases; nucleotides not matched to a gene: 9. The CDR3 consists of 16 residues. The germline CDR1 and CDR2 sequences are SGHVS and FQNEAQ. The CDR3 nucleotides are TGTGCCAGCAGCTTTCCACCGGGACTAGCCCTCAATGAGCAGTTCTTC. Translated, it gives CASSFPPGLALNEQFF.

The rearrangement joins TRBV5-5 to TRBJ1-1; D gene ambiguous. Trimming removed 4 bases from V and 4 bases from J, with 14 bases in between. This CDR3 comprises 14 residues. Germline loops: CDR1 SGHKS, CDR2 YYEKEE (reference sequence). The CDR3 DNA reads as TGTGCCAGCAGCCTCGGACGGTCGGGCACTGAAGCTTTCTTT. Translation: CASSLGRSGTEAFF.

V gene TRBV2 combines with J gene TRBJ2-6; D not resolved. Germline lookup yields CDR1 SNHLY and CDR2 FYNNEI. The CDR3 is made up of 16 amino acids. Trimming left V 8 bases short and J 0 bases short, with 14 bases between. The CDR3 protein is CASLGYTDSGANVLTF. CDR3 sequence (DNA): TGTGCCAGCTTAGGCTACACCGACTCTGGGGCCAACGTCCTGACTTTC.

This chain connects TRBV20-1 to TRBJ2-7; perhaps TRBD1 as D (5 bases). V lost 4 bases to trimming and J lost 5 bases, with 9 bases between them. Per the germline V gene, CDR1 is DFQATT and CDR2 is SNEGSKA (reference sequence). This CDR3 is built from 11 residues. The CDR3 DNA follows: TGCAGTGCTATACAGGTTAACGAGCAGTACGTC. The encoded protein is CSAIQVNEQYV.

The chain carries TRBV6-4 and TRBJ2-3; 7 bases match TRBD1. The J segment lost 6 bases and the V segment lost 5 bases, leaving 5 bases of the junction unmatched. The CDR3 has 13 residues. CDR1 MRHNA and CDR2 SNTAGT come from the germline V gene. The CDR3, as DNA: TGTGCCAGCAGTACAGGGGAAGGGGATACGCAGTATTTT. It codes for CASSTGEGDTQYF.

The V gene is TRBV5-8, the J gene TRBJ1-6; D is possibly TRBD1 (6 bases). V was clipped by 7 bases and J by 13 bases, with 21 bases between them. This CDR3 spans 14 amino acids. CDR1 and CDR2 from the germline V gene are SGHTS and YDEGEE. Here the CDR3 DNA reads TGTGCCAGCCCCGGGACACCCGGGGGTACGCCCCTCCACTTT. As protein: CASPGTPGGTPLHF.